The rows below give T cell receptor beta chains drawn from one sample of a study of blood T cell repertoires in COVID-19. The protocol was immunoSEQ multiplex PCR, while the TCRdb copy is restricted to in-frame clones and leaves out a portion. Of roughly 230,000 clones in the sample, around 82% were seen once. The sequenced sample consisted of PBMCs or T cells enriched from blood (not recorded which). The receptors here all came from a man between 45 and 60 years old who had recovered from COVID-19. CDR3s include the opening cysteine and the closing phenylalanine or tryptophan. The D gene is left open where the match is weak. A row's size may be missing; if present it is once, few, many or a size class.

d_gene,j_gene,v_gene,abundance,CDR3aa,CDR3nt
NA,TRBJ2-3,TRBV11-3,NA,CASSPRDTSSTDTQYF,TGTGCCAGCAGCCCCCGGGACACCTCTAGCACAGATACGCAGTATTTT
TRBD1,TRBJ1-1,TRBV19,NA,CASSRGQGFGNTEAFF,TGTGCCAGTAGTAGAGGACAGGGTTTTGGGAACACTGAAGCTTTCTTT
NA,TRBJ2-1,TRBV10-2,NA,CASKDSFYNEQFF,TGCGCCAGCAAGGACTCCTTCTACAATGAGCAGTTCTTC
TRBD2,TRBJ2-7,TRBV6-4,NA,CASSATSGYEQYF,TGTGCCAGCAGTGCGACTAGCGGCTACGAGCAGTACTTC
NA,TRBJ2-5,TRBV18,NA,CASSPRVSGETQYF,TGTGCCAGCTCACCAAGAGTCAGCGGGGAGACCCAGTACTTC
NA,TRBJ2-6,TRBV5-1,NA,CASRGGGESSGANVLTF,TGCGCCAGCAGGGGAGGCGGGGAATCCTCTGGGGCCAACGTCCTGACTTTC
TRBD1,TRBJ1-2,TRBV5-8,few,CASSLRTGFNGYTF,TGTGCCAGCAGCCTCCGGACAGGGTTCAATGGCTACACCTTC
NA,TRBJ1-2,TRBV6-5,NA,CASSSSLGGSYGYTF,TGTGCCAGCAGTTCCTCCCTGGGGGGGTCCTATGGCTACACCTTC
NA,TRBJ2-7,TRBV19,NA,CASKGAYAQYF,TGTGCCAGCAAAGGGGCTTACGCGCAGTACTTC
NA,TRBJ2-3,TRBV11-3,NA,CASSLRTRGTDTQYF,TGTGCCAGCAGCTTGCGCACTAGGGGCACAGATACGCAGTATTTT
NA,TRBJ1-3,TRBV23-1,NA,CASSPGISGNTIYF,TGCGCCAGCAGCCCGGGAATCTCTGGAAACACCATATATTTT
TRBD1,TRBJ1-1,TRBV14,NA,CASSQKAGGTEAFF,TGTGCCAGCAGCCAGAAGGCAGGGGGGACTGAAGCTTTCTTT
NA,TRBJ2-2,TRBV12-3/TRBV12-4,NA,CASKDRQTGELFF,TGTGCCAGCAAGGACCGACAGACCGGGGAGCTGTTTTTT
NA,TRBJ2-7,TRBV28,once,CASSLTGSGALEQYF,TGTGCCAGCAGTTTAACCGGGAGTGGAGCGCTCGAGCAGTACTTC
TRBD1,TRBJ2-2,TRBV28,NA,CASRANRGRAGELFF,TGTGCCAGCAGGGCAAACAGGGGGCGGGCCGGGGAGCTGTTTTTT
NA,TRBJ2-7,TRBV5-6,NA,CASSLRGSLQYF,TGTGCCAGCAGCTTGAGGGGGTCCTTGCAATACTTC
TRBD1,TRBJ1-2,TRBV9,NA,CASSPRNIGGSNYGYTF,TGTGCCAGCAGCCCTCGGAACATAGGGGGCAGTAACTATGGCTACACCTTC
NA,TRBJ1-3,TRBV28,NA,CASRQGTGNTIYF,TGTGCCAGCAGGCAGGGGACTGGAAACACCATATATTTT
TRBD1,TRBJ2-3,TRBV5-5,NA,CASSPLGTGTSTDTQYF,TGTGCCAGCAGCCCTCTTGGGACAGGGACTAGCACAGATACGCAGTATTTT
TRBD2,TRBJ2-2,TRBV7-3,NA,CASSPGTSGWNTGELFF,TGTGCCAGCAGCCCCGGGACTAGCGGATGGAACACCGGGGAGCTGTTTTTT
TRBD1,TRBJ1-2,TRBV15,NA,CATSRPGQGPNGYTF,TGTGCCACCAGCAGGCCGGGACAGGGTCCAAATGGCTACACCTTC
TRBD2,TRBJ2-1,TRBV10-3,NA,CAIRGPGLAAHNEQFF,TGTGCCATCAGGGGACCGGGACTAGCGGCTCACAATGAGCAGTTCTTC
TRBD1,TRBJ1-1,TRBV29-1,once,CSVDSGGAGTEAFF,TGCAGCGTTGATTCAGGGGGCGCGGGCACTGAAGCTTTCTTT
NA,TRBJ2-1,TRBV5-1,NA,CASSGVLENEQFF,TGCGCCAGCAGCGGAGTTCTCGAAAATGAGCAGTTCTTC
NA,TRBJ1-1,TRBV12-5,NA,CASGRGLNTEAFF,TGTGCTAGCGGGAGAGGTCTAAACACTGAAGCTTTCTTT
NA,TRBJ1-4,TRBV5-6,NA,CASSLAGVFRGENEKLFF,TGTGCCAGCAGCTTGGCAGGTGTATTCAGGGGAGAGAATGAAAAACTGTTTTTT
NA,TRBJ2-5,TRBV9,NA,CASSVGGSQGSGEETQYF,TGTGCCAGCAGCGTGGGGGGTAGTCAAGGGAGTGGAGAAGAGACCCAGTACTTC
TRBD1,TRBJ2-1,TRBV5-1,NA,CASSRDRAYNEQFF,TGCGCCAGCAGCAGGGACAGGGCGTACAATGAGCAGTTCTTC
NA,TRBJ1-4,TRBV19,many,CASTFNVGEKLFF,TGTGCCAGTACCTTTAACGTCGGGGAAAAACTGTTTTTT
TRBD1,TRBJ2-5,TRBV5-6,NA,CASSSYGTAPLETQYF,TGTGCCAGCAGCTCTTACGGGACAGCCCCCTTGGAGACCCAGTACTTC
NA,TRBJ2-3,TRBV7-8,once,CASSPWSGKQYF,TGTGCCAGCAGCCCCTGGTCGGGGAAGCAGTATTTT
NA,TRBJ1-1,TRBV6-5,NA,CASSYRAEAFF,TGTGCCAGCAGTTACCGGGCTGAAGCTTTCTTT
NA,TRBJ1-4,TRBV7-3,NA,CASSSTGSPNEKLFF,TGTGCCAGCAGTTCTACAGGGTCCCCTAATGAAAAACTGTTTTTT
NA,TRBJ2-3,TRBV29-1,once,CSVEDPTRGNTQYF,TGCAGCGTTGAAGACCCCACCAGGGGAAATACGCAGTATTTT
NA,TRBJ2-1,TRBV4-2,few,CASSQALGPAEQFF,TGTGCCAGCAGCCAAGCCCTAGGCCCGGCTGAGCAGTTCTTC
NA,TRBJ1-3,TRBV27,NA,CASSRGVGNTIYF,TGTGCCAGCAGTAGGGGCGTCGGGAACACCATATATTTT
NA,TRBJ1-1,TRBV10-3,NA,CAISESKGLLNTEAFF,TGTGCCATCAGTGAATCAAAGGGGCTGCTGAACACTGAAGCTTTCTTT
TRBD2,TRBJ2-5,TRBV7-6,few,CASSLAQTSGAHETQYF,TGTGCCAGCAGCTTAGCTCAGACTAGCGGGGCTCACGAGACCCAGTACTTC
NA,TRBJ1-1,TRBV4-1,NA,CASSPQQGMNTEAFF,TGCGCCAGCAGCCCCCAACAGGGCATGAACACTGAAGCTTTCTTT
NA,TRBJ1-5,TRBV21-1,NA,CASSKGGTVNQPQHF,TGTGCCAGCAGCAAAGGTGGTACGGTGAATCAGCCCCAGCATTTT
NA,TRBJ2-1,TRBV7-9,NA,CASSLAGTLNNEQFF,TGTGCCAGCAGCTTAGCAGGGACTCTAAACAATGAGCAGTTCTTC
NA,TRBJ2-5,TRBV5-6,NA,CASSPLWETQETQYF,TGTGCCAGCAGCCCCCTATGGGAGACCCAAGAGACCCAGTACTTC
NA,TRBJ1-1,TRBV21-1,NA,CASSKEGGAEAFF,TGTGCCAGCAGCAAAGAAGGAGGGGCTGAAGCTTTCTTT
TRBD1,TRBJ2-5,TRBV5-1,once,CASSKDRGRETQYF,TGCGCCAGCAGCAAAGACAGGGGGCGAGAGACCCAGTACTTC
TRBD1,TRBJ2-2,TRBV30,NA,CALSGQGARSTGELFF,TGTGCCCTGAGTGGCCAGGGGGCGCGAAGTACCGGGGAGCTGTTTTTT
TRBD1,TRBJ1-5,TRBV5-1,NA,CASSPGQGDNQPQHF,TGCGCCAGCAGCCCTGGACAGGGGGATAATCAGCCCCAGCATTTT
TRBD2,TRBJ2-1,TRBV19,NA,CASSIGTIYNEQFF,TGTGCCAGTAGTATTGGGACTATATACAATGAGCAGTTCTTC
TRBD1,TRBJ1-3,TRBV2,NA,CASSEGGQAGNTIYF,TGTGCCAGCAGTGAAGGGGGACAGGCTGGAAACACCATATATTTT
NA,TRBJ1-2,TRBV7-2,NA,CASSLGGPGGYTF,TGTGCCAGCAGCTTAGGTGGGCCAGGCGGCTACACCTTC
NA,TRBJ1-5,TRBV19,NA,CASSIVEAPQHF,TGTGCCAGTAGTATAGTCGAGGCGCCCCAGCATTTT
NA,TRBJ1-3,TRBV5-1,NA,CASRPGVSGNTIYF,TGCGCCAGCAGACCCGGGGTCTCTGGAAACACCATATATTTT